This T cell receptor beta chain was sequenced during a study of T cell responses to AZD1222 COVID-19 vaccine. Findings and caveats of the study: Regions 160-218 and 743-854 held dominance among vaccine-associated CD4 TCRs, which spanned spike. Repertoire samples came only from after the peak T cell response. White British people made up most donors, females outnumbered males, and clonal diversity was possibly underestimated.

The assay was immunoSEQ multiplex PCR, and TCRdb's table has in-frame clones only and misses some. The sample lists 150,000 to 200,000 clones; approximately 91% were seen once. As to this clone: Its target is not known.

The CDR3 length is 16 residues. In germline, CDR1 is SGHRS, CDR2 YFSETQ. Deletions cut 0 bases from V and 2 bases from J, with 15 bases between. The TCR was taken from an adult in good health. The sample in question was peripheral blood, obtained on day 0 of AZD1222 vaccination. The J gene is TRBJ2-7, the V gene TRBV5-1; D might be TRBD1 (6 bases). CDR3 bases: TGCGCCAGCAGCTTGGTCTCCGCGACAGGAACCTACGAGCAGTACTTC. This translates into CASSLVSATGTYEQYF.